These T cell receptor beta chains were read from a single sample in a study of T cell changes during pregnancy in multiple sclerosis. Method: immunoSEQ multiplex PCR; TCRdb's copy keeps in-frame clones and lacks some. This table holds 55,000 to 70,000 clones, 70% to 90% found once. The sequencing here drew on peripheral blood, taken after pregnancy. All receptors derive from a female donor with multiple sclerosis, enrolled in a pregnancy study. Each CDR3 is given with its conserved first and last residue. D genes are given only for firm matches. Size is stated for part of the rows, as once, few or many counts, or as a class when the clone is expanded.

D,V,J,size,DNA,CDR3
NA,TRBV10-3,TRBJ1-5,NA,TGTGCCATCAGTGAGACCCGGGGTAATCAGCCCCAGCATTTT,CAISETRGNQPQHF
NA,TRBV27,TRBJ2-5,NA,TGTGCCAGCAGTTTATCCTCACAGGGAACCGGGGAGACCCAGTACTTC,CASSLSSQGTGETQYF
NA,TRBV28,TRBJ1-2,NA,TGTGCCAGCAGCTTAACAGGCGACTATGGCTACACCTTC,CASSLTGDYGYTF
NA,TRBV30,TRBJ1-4,NA,TGTGCCCTGGAGGAGGGTAGAGCTAATGAAAAACTGTTTTTT,CALEEGRANEKLFF
TRBD2,TRBV6-4,TRBJ2-3,NA,TGTGCCAGCAGTGACTCTACTAGCGGGGGGGCCAGTACGCAGTATTTT,CASSDSTSGGASTQYF
NA,TRBV9,TRBJ2-7,once,TGTGCCAGCAGCCCCGGGGAACACCTGAAGTATGAGCAGTACTTC,CASSPGEHLKYEQYF
NA,TRBV6-5,TRBJ1-1,few,TGTGCCAGCAGCCGAGACAGAGCAACTGAAGCTTTCTTT,CASSRDRATEAFF
TRBD2,TRBV5-1,TRBJ2-3,NA,TGCGCCAGCAGCTTAGGACTAGGGGTCGCAGATACGCAGTATTTT,CASSLGLGVADTQYF
NA,TRBV2,TRBJ2-1,NA,TGTGCCAGCGTAGGGGCTTCCTACAATGAGCAGTTCTTC,CASVGASYNEQFF
NA,TRBV7-8,TRBJ1-4,NA,TGTGCCAGCAGCCGTCAGACTGCGGAAAAACTGTTTTTT,CASSRQTAEKLFF
NA,TRBV18,TRBJ1-1,NA,TGTGCCAGCTCACCCCCAACAAGAGGCACTGAAGCTTTCTTT,CASSPPTRGTEAFF
NA,TRBV7-2,TRBJ1-2,once,TGTGCCAGCAGCTCCTATGCCCGATTGGGCCCTAACTATGGCTACACCTTC,CASSSYARLGPNYGYTF
NA,TRBV7-9,TRBJ1-1,many,TGTGCCAGCAGCTCCGCCGGACTGGGAACAACTGAAGCTTTCTTT,CASSSAGLGTTEAFF
NA,TRBV4-1,TRBJ1-1,NA,TGCGCCAGCAGCCAAGATCAGGCGAACACTGAAGCTTTCTTT,CASSQDQANTEAFF
NA,TRBV7-3,TRBJ2-3,NA,TGTGCCAGCGGGGGGGCCTCAGATACGCAGTATTTT,CASGGASDTQYF
TRBD1,TRBV10-1,TRBJ1-1,NA,TGCGCCAGCAGAAAGACAGGGGGAACTGAAGCTTTCTTT,CASRKTGGTEAFF
NA,TRBV5-4,TRBJ2-1,NA,TGTGCCAGCAGCTTGGGAGGCAGTCTGGCGTGGAATGAGCAGTTCTTC,CASSLGGSLAWNEQFF
TRBD2,TRBV6-6,TRBJ2-1,NA,TGTGCCAGCACCCTAACTAGCGGGGGGGCCGGAGAGCAGTTCTTC,CASTLTSGGAGEQFF
NA,TRBV19,TRBJ1-5,NA,TGTGCCAGTACCGCCGATCGCGCCCTTAGCAATCAGCCCCAGCATTTT,CASTADRALSNQPQHF
NA,TRBV5-1,TRBJ1-1,NA,TGCGCCAGCAGCTTCACAGGTGAGCAGGGCACTGAAGCTTTCTTT,CASSFTGEQGTEAFF
NA,TRBV21-1,TRBJ2-7,NA,TGTGCCAGCAGCAAGAAGACAGGTAGCATCTCCTACGAGCAGTACTTC,CASSKKTGSISYEQYF
NA,TRBV15,TRBJ1-4,NA,TGTGCCACCAGCAGAGGTAGCTCCGGGAGGGGGGAAAAACTGTTTTTT,CATSRGSSGRGEKLFF
TRBD2,TRBV15,TRBJ2-3,NA,TGTGCCACCAGCAGTGGACTAGCGGGGCGCACAGATACGCAGTATTTT,CATSSGLAGRTDTQYF
NA,TRBV9,TRBJ1-6,NA,TGTGCCAGCAGCGTAGGGGGGGGTAATTCACCCCTCCACTTT,CASSVGGGNSPLHF
TRBD1,TRBV2,TRBJ2-3,NA,TGTGCCAGCAGCCGACAGGGATCTACAGATACGCAGTATTTT,CASSRQGSTDTQYF
TRBD1,TRBV19,TRBJ2-7,NA,TGTGCCAGTAGTTCCGGGACAGGGAGCCTCAAATATTCCTACGAGCAGTACTTC,CASSSGTGSLKYSYEQYF
TRBD2,TRBV15,TRBJ2-1,NA,TGTGCCACCAGCAAACTAGCGGGTTACAATGAGCAGTTCTTC,CATSKLAGYNEQFF
TRBD1,TRBV27,TRBJ2-7,NA,TGTGCCAGCAGTTTACAGGGGGCCTCCTACGAGCAGTACTTC,CASSLQGASYEQYF
NA,TRBV7-9,TRBJ2-7,NA,TGTGCCAGCAGCCCGAGACAGGAGTCCTACGAGCAGTACTTC,CASSPRQESYEQYF
TRBD1,TRBV9,TRBJ1-5,NA,TGTGCCAGCAGTTTTACAGGGGGAGATCAGCCCCAGCATTTT,CASSFTGGDQPQHF
NA,TRBV5-4,TRBJ1-6,few,TGTGCCAGCAGCTTCAGTCAGATTTATTCACCCCTCCACTTT,CASSFSQIYSPLHF